These 5 T cell receptor beta chains were sequenced from one sample in a study of shared clonotypes between healthy human individuals. Some clones are missing from TCRdb's copy, which holds only in-frame ones; the method was immunoSEQ multiplex PCR. The sample shows hundreds of thousands of clones, about 73% of them seen only once. Sequenced: memory CD4+ T cells sorted from blood. Subset reported: CD45RA-negative fraction. The receptors originated from a man aged 30 to 45 in good health.

This clone was seen ten or more times. The V gene is TRBV28, the J gene TRBJ2-1, with 13 bases that match TRBD2. Germline-derived CDR1 and CDR2 are MDHEN and SYDVKM. V lost 5 bases to trimming and J lost 8 bases; unmatched junction nucleotides: 21. The CDR3 sequence is 20 residues long. The CDR3 region is CASSPSRGGTSGRAGDEQFF. CDR3 nucleotides: TGTGCCAGCAGTCCTTCCAGAGGGGGCACTAGCGGGAGGGCTGGGGATGAGCAGTTCTTC.

This clone was recorded at least ten times. This chain connects TRBV5-4 to TRBJ2-5; TRBD1 might be the D (6 bases). Germline V CDR1 and CDR2: SGHNT, YYREEE (reference sequence). V was trimmed by 2 bases and J by 2 bases, leaving 7 bases between them. CDR3 size: 13 residues. The CDR3, as DNA: TGTGCCAGCAGCTTTGGACAGCAAGAGACCCAGTACTTC. This encodes CASSFGQQETQYF.

This clone was seen more than once but under ten times. The rearrangement uses TRBV7-2 and TRBJ2-7; TRBD2 matches at 9 bases. Germline V gene sequence: CDR1 SGHTA, CDR2 FQGNSA. The CDR3 totals 14 residues. J lost 0 bases, V lost 5 bases, and 2 bases had no gene match. The CDR3 nucleotides read TGTGCCAGCAGCCTTAGCGGGAGCTCCTACGAGCAGTACTTC. It encodes CASSLSGSSYEQYF.

This clone was observed a few times. The chain links TRBV6-1 to TRBJ1-3; TRBD1 is a possible D gene (6 bases). CDR3 length: 14 amino acids. The V and J ends lost 3 bases and 2 bases respectively, with 8 bases between them. The germline gives CDR1 MNHNS, CDR2 SASEGT. CDR3 sequence reads: CASSDKGAGNTIYF. DNA for the CDR3: TGTGCCAGCAGTGATAAGGGGGCTGGAAACACCATATATTTT.

The chain couples TRBV11-2 to TRBJ2-5; D uncertain. V lost 0 bases and J lost 9, with 14 bases in between. The germline gives CDR1 SGHAT, CDR2 FQNNGV. This CDR3 region has 14 residues. The CDR3 is CASSLESDFLSQYF. The CDR3 DNA sequence: TGTGCCAGCAGCTTAGAGTCCGACTTTTTGTCCCAGTACTTC. Full variable domain (missing parts from reference TRBV11-2 and TRBJ2-5): EAGVAQSPRYKIIEKRQSVAFWCNPISGHATLYWYQQILGQGPKLLIQFQNNGVVDDSQLPKDRFSAERLKGVDSTLKIQPAKLEDSAVYLCASSLESDFLSQYFGPGTRLLVL.